The present entry profiles one T cell receptor beta chain with its context. Its antigen is unidentified. The data were taken from a study of STAT3 mutations in large granular lymphocyte leukemia. On the study more broadly: Roughly half of the longitudinally sequenced T-LGLL patients carried detectable canonical activating STAT3 mutations. Immunosuppressive therapy was given to more than half of T-LGLL patients. Points from the study as a whole: Some patients had dominant TCR clones larger than their STAT3 mutant burden. After therapy, about 35% of the 18 patients switched clonotypes, all new clones STAT3 wild type. At least one immunodominant TCR beta clonotype appeared in every T-cell large granular lymphocyte leukemia patient.

Sequencing was performed with immunoSEQ multiplex PCR; in TCRdb, only in-frame clones are kept and a portion is missing. The data contain some 30,000 clones, about three quarters of them seen just once; the ten biggest clones take up roughly 31%. Trimming at V came to 4 bases and at J to 7 bases, leaving 10 bases not matched to a gene. The CDR3 totals 15 residues. Germline V gene lookup returns CDR1 SGHRS and CDR2 YFSETQ. This TCR was recovered from a woman aged 45-65 years with T-cell large granular lymphocyte leukemia. Some clones in this sample may be carry-over from other donors' samples. The rearrangement uses TRBV5-1 and TRBJ1-2; TRBD1 aligns across 10 bases. The specimen was peripheral blood mononuclear cells. The CDR3 protein is CASSRGGTGAGGYTF. The CDR3 DNA is TGCGCCAGCAGCCGGGGAGGGACAGGGGCTGGTGGCTACACCTTC.